One sample yielded the 24 T cell receptor beta chains listed below, sequenced in a study of cytomegalovirus exposure and HLA in healthy donors. The PCR ran on 60 Vbeta and 13 Jbeta primers. Assay: immunoSEQ multiplex PCR; the TCRdb copy retains only in-frame clones and omits some. The sample holds fewer than 150,000 clones, over 75% seen once. Sequenced material: PBMCs. The source of these receptors is a man younger than 40 in good health and CMV-seronegative.

This chain connects TRBV5-1 to TRBJ1-1; no clear D gene. V lost 0 bases and J lost 0, with 6 bases in between. From germline, CDR1 is SGHRS and CDR2 YFSETQ. The CDR3 is made up of 14 amino acids. The CDR3 reads CASSLVSLNTEAFF. CDR3 bases: TGCGCCAGCAGCTTGGTAAGCCTGAACACTGAAGCTTTCTTT.

J is TRBJ1-1 and V is TRBV11-3, with TRBD1 matching 10 bases. The CDR3 has 15 amino acids. Per the germline V gene, CDR1 is SGHNT and CDR2 is YENEEA. Trimming cost V 4 bases and J 3 bases; bases outside gene matches: 5. As DNA, the CDR3 is TGTGCCAGCAGCTCCTCCGGGACAGGGGACACTGAAGCTTTCTTT. Its translation is CASSSSGTGDTEAFF.

The J gene is TRBJ2-3, the V gene TRBV29-1; 16 bases line up with TRBD2. This CDR3 region has 17 residues. V was clipped by 7 bases and J by 4 bases; unmatched bases: 11. Per the germline V gene, CDR1 is SQVTM and CDR2 is ANQGSEA. The CDR3 bases are TGCAGCGCTGAGGGACTAGCGGGGGGGTTTAGGGCAGATACGCAGTATTTT. Translating gives CSAEGLAGGFRADTQYF.

CDR3 sequence reads: CASSKQGYYEQYF. The DNA for the CDR3 is TGTGCCAGCAGTAAACAGGGGTACTACGAGCAGTACTTC. The gene calls are TRBV27 and TRBJ2-7, with 7 nucleotides matching TRBD1. The CDR3 consists of 13 residues. Trimming took 5 bases from V and 3 from J; bases not matched to a gene: 4. The V gene's germline CDR1 is MNHEY and CDR2 SMNVEV (reference sequence).

This clone has just one count. This chain connects TRBV5-6 to TRBJ2-1; 8 nucleotides line up with TRBD2. The CDR3 runs 16 residues. With 6 bases clipped from V and 3 bases from J, the junction kept 11 bases outside the gene matches. In germline, CDR1 is SGHDT, CDR2 YYEEEE. This CDR3 reads CASTPPPAGVYNEQFF. CDR3 in DNA: TGTGCCAGCACCCCTCCCCCAGCGGGAGTCTACAATGAGCAGTTCTTC.

The chain links TRBV27 to TRBJ2-7, with a weak D call TRBD2 (6 bases). Trimming cost V 3 bases and J 4 bases, with 16 bases left between them. From germline, CDR1 is MNHEY and CDR2 SMNVEV (reference sequence). The CDR3 is 15 amino acids. The CDR3, as DNA: TGTGCCAGCAGTTTTCGTATCGGGAGCTGGTACGAGCAGTACTTC. Its translation: CASSFRIGSWYEQYF.

The CDR3 DNA sequence: TGTGCCAGCAGTGAATGGAGGGAGTTGGTTGAGCAGTTCTTC. It specifies CASSEWRELVEQFF. The chain recombines TRBV2 with TRBJ2-1; D perhaps matches TRBD2 (6 bases). CDR3 length: 14 amino acids. The V end lost 2 bases, the J end lost 9 bases, and 14 bases lay between the germline ends. Germline CDR1 and CDR2: SNHLY and FYNNEI.

This clone came up once. The chain employs TRBV2 and TRBJ1-2; 8 nucleotides line up with TRBD1. The CDR3 runs 15 residues. V lost 5 bases, J lost 2 bases, and 7 bases stayed unmatched. CDR1 SNHLY and CDR2 FYNNEI come from the germline V gene. CDR3: CASSTSRTGNYGYTF. CDR3 DNA: TGTGCCAGCAGTACTTCCCGGACAGGGAACTATGGCTACACCTTC.

This clone was observed a few times. This chain links TRBV7-2 with TRBJ2-1, with 13 bases lining up with TRBD2. The CDR3 is 15 residues long. Germline values: CDR1 SGHTA, CDR2 FQGNSA. The junction had 1 base not matched to a gene; V was cut back by 5 bases and J by 3 bases. The CDR3 is CASSGTSGDYNEQFF. CDR3 nucleotides: TGTGCCAGCAGCGGGACTAGCGGGGACTACAATGAGCAGTTCTTC.

A single count supports this clone. This chain uses TRBV7-9 with TRBJ1-4; 7 nucleotides agree with TRBD1. V shed 5 bases, J shed 2 bases, and the junction held 5 bases outside the gene matches. The V gene's germline CDR1 is SEHNR and CDR2 FQNEAQ (reference sequence). This CDR3 is 15 amino acids long. The CDR3 sequence is CASSPQGWTNEKLFF. The CDR3, as DNA: TGTGCCAGCAGCCCACAGGGGTGGACTAATGAAAAACTGTTTTTT.

The chain joins TRBV6-5 to TRBJ2-7; D might be TRBD1 (5 bases). Germline assignment: CDR1 MNHEY and CDR2 SVGAGI. With 6 bases removed from V and 2 bases from J, the gap between germline ends came to 17 bases. This CDR3 is 15 amino acids long. CDR3 protein: CASSSIQGRAYEQYF. In DNA, the CDR3 is TGTGCCAGCAGCTCAATTCAGGGCAGGGCCTACGAGCAGTACTTC.

This chain connects TRBV5-1 to TRBJ2-3; 8 nucleotides match TRBD2. The J segment lost 1 base and the V segment lost 3 bases, leaving 7 bases of the junction unmatched. This CDR3 has 16 amino acids. Germline lookup yields CDR1 SGHRS and CDR2 YFSETQ. The CDR3 is CASSWGRRGGTDTQYF. For the CDR3, the DNA is TGCGCCAGCAGCTGGGGCCGGCGGGGGGGCACAGATACGCAGTATTTT.

The V and J genes are TRBV28 and TRBJ1-4; the match to TRBD1 covers 9 bases. V lost 4 bases to trimming and J lost 8 bases; unmatched junction nucleotides: 8. The germline V gene encodes CDR1 MDHEN and CDR2 SYDVKM. This CDR3 contains 15 residues. The CDR3 spells CASSSIQGAWEKLFF. Written as DNA, the CDR3 is TGTGCCAGCAGTTCGATACAGGGGGCGTGGGAAAAACTGTTTTTT. The whole variable domain, remainder taken from reference TRBV28 and TRBJ1-4, is DVKVTQSSRYLVKRTGEKVFLECVQDMDHENMFWYRQDPGLGLRLIYFSYDVKMKEKGDIPEGYSVSREKKERFSLILESASTNQTSMYLCASSSIQGAWEKLFFGSGTQLSVL.

The chain has TRBV5-1 and TRBJ1-1, with D possibly matching TRBD1 (5 bases). CDR1 is SGHRS, CDR2 YFSETQ, per germline. The CDR3 loop spans 18 amino acids. Trimming pared 2 bases from V and 1 base from J, leaving 21 bases between. The CDR3 region is CASSFGGAGRSTNTEAFF. The CDR3 nucleotides are TGCGCCAGCAGCTTCGGCGGGGCGGGACGTTCGACGAACACTGAAGCTTTCTTT. Full variable domain (remainder filled in from reference TRBV5-1 and TRBJ1-1): KAGVTQTPRYLIKTRGQQVTLSCSPISGHRSVSWYQQTPGQGLQFLFEYFSETQRNKGNFPGRFSGRQFSNSRSEMNVSTLELGDSALYLCASSFGGAGRSTNTEAFFGQGTRLTVV.

This clone was found once. V is TRBV6-1 and J is TRBJ1-2; D perhaps matches TRBD1 (5 bases). Trimming removed 1 base from V and 2 bases from J, with 11 bases in between. There are 15 residues in the CDR3. The germline gives CDR1 MNHNS, CDR2 SASEGT. In DNA, the CDR3 is TGTGCCAGCAGTGAAGAAAGACAGAGAAACTATGGCTACACCTTC. Residues: CASSEERQRNYGYTF.

This chain links TRBV7-9 with TRBJ2-7, with D perhaps matching TRBD2 (5 bases). This CDR3 is 15 amino acids long. Germline CDR1 SEHNR, CDR2 FQNEAQ (reference sequence). Trimming cost V 3 bases and J 7 bases, with 19 bases left between them. CDR3 bases: TGTGCCAGCAGCTTTTTTGGAGCTTATGAGGGTGAGCAGTACTTC. This gives the protein CASSFFGAYEGEQYF.

The rearrangement uses TRBV14 and TRBJ1-2, with D possibly matching TRBD1 (6 bases). Trimming stripped 3 bases from V and 5 bases from J, with 13 bases between. This CDR3 spans 14 amino acids. The germline V gene encodes CDR1 SGHDN and CDR2 FVKESK. In nucleotides, the CDR3 is TGTGCCAGCAGCCACACCGGGACAAGATATGGCTACACCTTC. It encodes CASSHTGTRYGYTF.

This clone was counted a single time. The CDR3: CASSFWETTRQNLYNEQFF. DNA of the CDR3: TGTGCCAGCAGCTTTTGGGAGACCACTCGACAAAACCTCTACAATGAGCAGTTCTTC. V and J are TRBV7-9 and TRBJ2-1; D is perhaps TRBD2 (5 bases). The CDR3 has 19 amino acids. Germline assignment: CDR1 SEHNR and CDR2 FQNEAQ (reference sequence). Trimming stripped 3 bases from V and 3 bases from J, with 24 bases between.

The table lists this clone with a count of one. The chain carries TRBV18 and TRBJ1-4; perhaps TRBD1 as D (5 bases). The V gene's germline CDR1 is KGHSH and CDR2 LQKENI. Deletions cut 2 bases from V and 7 bases from J, with 14 bases between. The CDR3 is made up of 15 amino acids. The CDR3 coding sequence is TGTGCCAGCTCACCAGGACAAACTATGGGTGAAAAACTGTTTTTT. Its protein product is CASSPGQTMGEKLFF.

V and J are TRBV2 and TRBJ2-7; 7 nucleotides agree with TRBD1. This CDR3 comprises 15 residues. The J segment lost 3 bases and the V segment lost 4 bases, leaving 9 bases of the junction unmatched. Germline CDR1 SNHLY, CDR2 FYNNEI. CDR3 DNA: TGTGCCAGCAGTGTGATGGGGCAGGGGGTCTACGAGCAGTACTTC. Translation gives CASSVMGQGVYEQYF.

The chain joins TRBV27 to TRBJ2-3; TRBD2 is a possible D gene (5 bases). CDR3 size: 15 residues. V shed 5 bases and J shed 3 bases, with 15 bases lying between them. Per the germline V gene, CDR1 is MNHEY and CDR2 is SMNVEV (reference sequence). The chain's CDR3 is CASSTSAGPTDTQYF. The DNA of the CDR3 is TGTGCCAGCAGTACCTCCGCGGGCCCTACAGATACGCAGTATTTT.

This chain joins TRBV5-4 and TRBJ2-7, with TRBD2 matching 11 bases. This CDR3 has 16 residues. V dropped 4 bases and J dropped 1; count of bases not matched to a gene: 7. CDR1 and CDR2 (germline): SGHNT, YYREEE (reference sequence). The CDR3 loop reads CASSAGLAGLSYEQYF. The CDR3 DNA reads as TGTGCCAGCAGCGCCGGACTAGCGGGTCTTTCCTACGAGCAGTACTTC.

This chain joins TRBV19 and TRBJ2-3, with D unclear. The ends were cut back, 9 bases at V and 2 bases at J, with 6 bases in the middle. CDR3 length equals 11 residues. Germline CDR1 reads LNHDA; CDR2 reads SQIVND (reference sequence). The CDR3 DNA reads TGTGCCAGCAGGAACACAGATACGCAGTATTTT. It yields the protein CASRNTDTQYF.

V gene TRBV4-1 combines with J gene TRBJ1-5; 10 bases map to TRBD1. This CDR3 has 16 amino acids. Germline lookup yields CDR1 MGHRA and CDR2 YSYEKL. The V and J ends lost 0 bases and 3 bases, in that order; junction bases with no gene match: 2. CDR3 sequence: CASSQEGTGVNQPQHF. In DNA form, the CDR3 reads TGCGCCAGCAGCCAAGAAGGGACAGGGGTCAATCAGCCCCAGCATTTT.